The 9 T cell receptor beta chains below were found in one sample sequenced in a study of T cells in Graves' hyperthyroidism and ophthalmopathy. Amplified regions were TCR beta CDR3 sequences from RNA transcripts. First-round RT-PCR of the TCR CDR3 relied on the HTBI primer set. In TCRdb, the multiplex PCR reads were re-called with MiXCR into one record per CDR3 protein. The table has approximately 400,000 distinct CDR3 sequences, roughly 15% seen once. Source material: blood. The receptors originated from a woman aged 25-40 years with Graves' ophthalmopathy.

This clonotype was counted ten times or more. The J gene is TRBJ2-3, the V gene TRBV28, with a tentative D call TRBD2 (6 bases). Trimming took off 9 bases at V and 0 bases at J, with 28 bases between the two ends. Germline V CDR1 and CDR2: MDHEN, SYDVKM. The CDR3 runs 19 residues. The CDR3 is CASLPQARGAKESTDTQYF. In DNA, the CDR3 is TGTGCCAGTCTTCCCCAGGCGCGGGGAGCGAAGGAGAGCACAGATACGCAGTATTTT.

In the case of this clonotype: A much larger clonotype is one base distant, so this may be a read error. The chain couples TRBV12-3 or TRBV12-4 to TRBJ2-5; TRBD1 might be the D (5 bases). V lost 3 bases and J lost 3, with 11 bases in between. The CDR3 consists of 14 residues. The CDR3 here is CASSFRSREETQYF. The CDR3 DNA reads TGTGCCAGCAGTTTCCGTAGCAGGGAAGAGACCCAGTACTTC.

This clonotype was counted only a few times. A much larger clone lies a single base off, so this may be a read error. The CDR3 DNA reads as TGTACTAGTGGTTTGGTAAGTCAGCCCCAGCATTTT. Translating it yields CTSGLVSQPQHF. The J gene is TRBJ1-5, the V gene TRBV12-5; D unclear. From germline, CDR1 is LGHNT and CDR2 FRNRAP. CDR3 length: 12 residues. The full variable domain, with the rest looked up from reference TRBV12-5 and TRBJ1-5, is DARVTQTPRHKVTEMGQEVTMRCQPILGHNTVFWYRQTMMQGLELLAYFRNRAPLDDSGMPKDRFSAEMPDATLATLKIQPSEPRDSAVYFCTSGLVSQPQHFGDGTRLSIL.

Details on this clonotype: Possible read error: a much larger clone is one base away. The V and J genes are TRBV12-3 or TRBV12-4 and TRBJ2-5, with D possibly being TRBD2 (6 bases). The CDR3 runs 14 residues. Written as DNA, the CDR3 is TGTGCCACCAGTGAGGAGGGCCAGGGAGAGACCCAGTACTTC. Translation: CATSEEGQGETQYF.

There are many counts of this clonotype. This sequence joins TRBV25-1 and TRBJ1-1; D is ambiguous. The CDR3 length is 12 residues. Trimming removed 3 bases at V and 4 bases at J, with 6 bases between. The germline gives CDR1 MGHDK, CDR2 SYGVNS. CDR3 nucleotide sequence: TGTGCCAGCAGTGATTGGGGCACTGAAGCTTTCTTT. Residues: CASSDWGTEAFF. The full variable domain, with the rest looked up from reference TRBV25-1 and TRBJ1-1, is EADIYQTPRYLVIGTGKKITLECSQTMGHDKMYWYQQDPGMELHLIHYSYGVNSTEKGDLSSESTVSRIRTEHFPLTLESARPSHTSQYLCASSDWGTEAFFGQGTRLTVV.

This clonotype was counted once. This sequence joins TRBV15 and TRBJ1-5, with D unresolved. Germline V gene sequence: CDR1 LNHNV, CDR2 YYDKDF (reference sequence). With 3 bases removed from V and 3 bases from J, the gap between germline ends came to 9 bases. The CDR3 totals 14 residues. This CDR3 is CATSRRENNQPQHF. CDR3 nucleotide sequence: TGTGCCACCAGCAGGAGAGAAAACAATCAGCCCCAGCATTTT.

This clonotype has ten or more counts. This sequence joins TRBV20-1 and TRBJ2-3; a weak D match, TRBD1 (5 bases). V shed 4 bases and J shed 3 bases, with 14 bases lying between them. The CDR3 totals 14 residues. Germline V gene data show CDR1 as DFQATT and CDR2 as SNEGSKA (reference sequence). CDR3 coding DNA: TGCAGTGCTAAGGAAGGGGTGGGTACAGATACGCAGTATTTT. This gives the protein CSAKEGVGTDTQYF.

This clonotype was recorded many times. The chain links TRBV28 to TRBJ1-1; perhaps TRBD1 as D (5 bases). There are 17 residues in the CDR3. Germline CDR1 reads MDHEN; CDR2 reads SYDVKM. Trimming left V 3 bases short and J 4 bases short, with 21 bases between. The CDR3 DNA sequence: TGTGCCAGCAGTTTCCCGGCCCTGGGGGAGGAAGGCACTGAAGCTTTCTTT. Its protein is CASSFPALGEEGTEAFF.

This chain links TRBV18 with TRBJ1-6; TRBD1 aligns across 7 bases. CDR1 and CDR2 from the germline V gene are KGHSH and LQKENI. This CDR3 has 15 amino acids. Trimming took 3 bases from V and 5 from J; bases not matched to a gene: 4. Written as DNA, the CDR3 is TGTGCCAGCTCACCCGGGACAGCCGATAATTCACCCCTCCACTTT. It yields the protein CASSPGTADNSPLHF.